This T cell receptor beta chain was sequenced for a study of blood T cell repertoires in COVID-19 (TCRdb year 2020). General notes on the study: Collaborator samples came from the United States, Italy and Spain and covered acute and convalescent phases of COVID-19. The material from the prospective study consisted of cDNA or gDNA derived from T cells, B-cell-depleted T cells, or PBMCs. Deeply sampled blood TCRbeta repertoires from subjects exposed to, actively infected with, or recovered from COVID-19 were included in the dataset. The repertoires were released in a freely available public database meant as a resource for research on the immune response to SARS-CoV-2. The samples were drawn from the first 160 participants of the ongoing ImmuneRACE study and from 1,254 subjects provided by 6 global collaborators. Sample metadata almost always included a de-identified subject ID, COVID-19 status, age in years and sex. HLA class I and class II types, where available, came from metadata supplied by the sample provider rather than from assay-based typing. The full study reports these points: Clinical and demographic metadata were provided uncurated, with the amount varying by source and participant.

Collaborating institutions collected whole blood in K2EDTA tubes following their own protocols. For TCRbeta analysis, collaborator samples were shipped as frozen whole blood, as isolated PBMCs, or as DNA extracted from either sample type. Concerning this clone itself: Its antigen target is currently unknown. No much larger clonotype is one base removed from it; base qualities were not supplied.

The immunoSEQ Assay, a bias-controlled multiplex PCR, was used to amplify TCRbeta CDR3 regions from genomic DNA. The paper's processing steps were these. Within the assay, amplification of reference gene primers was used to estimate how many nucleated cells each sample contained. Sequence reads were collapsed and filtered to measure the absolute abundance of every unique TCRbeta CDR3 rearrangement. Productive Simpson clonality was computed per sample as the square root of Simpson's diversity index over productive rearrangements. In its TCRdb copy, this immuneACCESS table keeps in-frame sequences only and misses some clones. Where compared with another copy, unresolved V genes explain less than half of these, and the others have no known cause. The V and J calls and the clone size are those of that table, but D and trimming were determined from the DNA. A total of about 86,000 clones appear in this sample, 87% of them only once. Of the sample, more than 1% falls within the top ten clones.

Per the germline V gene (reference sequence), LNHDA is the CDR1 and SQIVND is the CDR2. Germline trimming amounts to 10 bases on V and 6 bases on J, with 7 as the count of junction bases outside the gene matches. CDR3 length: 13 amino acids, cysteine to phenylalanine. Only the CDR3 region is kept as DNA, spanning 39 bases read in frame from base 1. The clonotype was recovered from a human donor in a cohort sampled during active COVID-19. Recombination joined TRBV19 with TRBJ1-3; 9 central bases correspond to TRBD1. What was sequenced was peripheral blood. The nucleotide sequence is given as TGTGCCACCGAAAGGACAGGGGAAAACACCATATATTTT. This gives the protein CATERTGENTIYF.